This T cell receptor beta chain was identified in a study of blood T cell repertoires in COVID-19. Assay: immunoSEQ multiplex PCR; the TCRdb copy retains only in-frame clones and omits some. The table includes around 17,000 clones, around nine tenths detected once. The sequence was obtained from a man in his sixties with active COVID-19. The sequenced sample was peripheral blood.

CDR3 in DNA: TGTGCCAGCAGCTTGGATCCGGGACAGTACTACAATGAGCAGTTCTTC. Amino acid sequence: CASSLDPGQYYNEQFF. The V call is TRBV5-6, the J call TRBJ2-1; TRBD1 aligns across 7 bases. V trimming: 0 bases; J trimming: 3 bases; junction bases outside the gene matches: 6. CDR3 size: 16 residues. CDR1 and CDR2 (germline): SGHDT, YYEEEE.